This entry lists 20 T cell receptor beta chains sequenced from one sample in a study of metastatic and nonmetastatic thyroid tumors. Thyroid surgery took place with no prior treatment in any patient. With MiXCR, TCRdb reprocessed the PCR reads. The sample gives more than 10,000 clones, approximately 33% of which show up once; about 15% is in the top ten. Source material: tumor tissue. The receptor source for this set is a male donor with papillary thyroid cancer or a benign thyroid nodule (not recorded which). Some clones in this sample may be carry-over from other donors' samples.

By share, this clone ranks as medium-sized. This rearrangement joins TRBV6-1 to TRBJ2-1; no clear D. Trimming stripped 7 bases from V and 7 bases from J, with 11 bases between. Germline V gene sequence: CDR1 MNHNS, CDR2 SASEGT. The CDR3 consists of 12 residues. In DNA form, the CDR3 reads TGTGCCAGCACAGAACTTGGGAATGAGCAGTTCTTC. Protein: CASTELGNEQFF.

The chain carries TRBV6-5 and TRBJ1-2, with 9 bases fitting TRBD1. CDR3 size: 16 residues. The germline V gene has CDR1 MNHEY and CDR2 SVGAGI. Losses at the gene ends were 5 bases for V and 1 base for J; bases not matched to a gene: 8. DNA of the CDR3: TGTGCCAGCAGTACTCGGGAGGGACAGGGTAACTATGGCTACACCTTC. This gives the protein CASSTREGQGNYGYTF.

The chain is built from TRBV2 and TRBJ1-5, with a tentative D call TRBD1 (6 bases). V was cut by 7 bases and J by 7 bases, with 14 bases left in between. The CDR3 length is 13 residues. Germline CDR1 reads SNHLY; CDR2 reads FYNNEI. The CDR3 here is CASTPWGQQPQHF. In DNA, the CDR3 is TGTGCCAGCACTCCTTGGGGGCAACAGCCCCAGCATTTT.

The chain carries TRBV6-2 or TRBV6-3 and TRBJ2-3, with D perhaps TRBD1 (5 bases). This CDR3 contains 13 residues. Germline loops: CDR1 MNHEY, CDR2 SVGEGT. Trimming pared 8 bases from V and 2 bases from J, leaving 11 bases between. CDR3 bases: TGTGCCAGCGGTGGGGCTCACACAGATACGCAGTATTTT. Translated: CASGGAHTDTQYF.

The chain has TRBV27 and TRBJ2-2, with TRBD1 matching over 8 bases. The CDR3 is made up of 16 amino acids. Germline CDR1 and CDR2: MNHEY and SMNVEV (reference sequence). The trim removed 4 bases at V and 2 bases at J, leaving 6 bases unmatched. In nucleotides, the CDR3 is TGTGCCAGCAGTTCCGACAGGGGATTTAACACCGGGGAGCTGTTTTTT. This sequence encodes CASSSDRGFNTGELFF.

This clone ranks as large (0.1 to 1%). The V and J genes are TRBV6-5 and TRBJ2-2, with D unclear. The CDR3 runs 14 residues. V was clipped by 1 base and J by 6 bases, with 9 bases between them. The germline V gene encodes CDR1 MNHEY and CDR2 SVGAGI. CDR3 loop: CASSYFKTPGELFF. The CDR3 bases are TGTGCCAGCAGTTACTTTAAAACACCCGGGGAGCTGTTTTTT.

The genes are TRBV30 and TRBJ2-5, with 7 bases lining up with TRBD1. The CDR3 has 15 residues. Per the germline V gene, CDR1 is GTSNPN and CDR2 is SVGIG (reference sequence). The J segment lost 5 bases and the V segment lost 0 bases, leaving 9 bases of the junction unmatched. The CDR3 loop reads CAWSVPRQGDETQYF. Written as DNA, the CDR3 is TGTGCCTGGAGTGTACCGCGACAGGGTGATGAGACCCAGTACTTC.

This chain connects TRBV30 to TRBJ2-7; D unresolved. V lost 3 bases, J lost 0 bases, and 15 bases lay in between. This CDR3 has 15 residues. Germline CDR1 reads GTSNPN; CDR2 reads SVGIG (reference sequence). The CDR3 DNA sequence: TGTGCCTGGAGAGTAATGCCAGCCCCCTCCTACGAGCAGTACTTC. Residues: CAWRVMPAPSYEQYF. The variable domain in full, completed from reference TRBV30 and TRBJ2-7, reads SQTIHQWPATLVQPVGSPLSLECTVEGTSNPNLYWYRQAAGRGLQLLFYSVGIGQISSEVPQNLSASRPQDRQFILSSKKLLLSDSGFYLCAWRVMPAPSYEQYFGPGTRLTVT.

To note about this clone: One end of the junction varies from germline; a read error may be responsible. J is TRBJ2-2 and V is TRBV6-4, with TRBD1 matching 8 bases. The germline gives CDR1 MRHNA, CDR2 SNTAGT. The CDR3 totals 14 residues. This chain's CDR3 is CAISDSTGAGELFF. CDR3 coding DNA: TGTGCCATCAGTGACTCGACAGGGGCCGGGGAGCTTTTTTTT.

This clone was counted at least ten times. The rearrangement uses TRBV7-3 and TRBJ2-3; D gene ambiguous. Germline V gene data show CDR1 as SGHTA and CDR2 as FQGTGA. There are 16 residues in the CDR3. V lost 1 base, J lost 4 bases, and 15 bases lay in between. The CDR3 DNA reads TGTGCCAGCAGCTTAATGGGCTCCCTTGGGGCAGATACGCAGTATTTT. It codes for CASSLMGSLGADTQYF.

This clone showed up many times. A read error is possible here, since a much larger clone lies one base away. The sample contains more than one DNA sequence encoding this CDR3. The gene calls are TRBV15 and TRBJ2-3; tentative D call: TRBD1 (5 bases). The V gene lost 7 bases and the J gene lost 6 bases, with 14 bases spanning the gap. The CDR3 is 13 residues long. The germline CDR1 and CDR2 sequences are LNHNV and YYDKDF (reference sequence). The CDR3 DNA sequence: TGTGCCACCATCGACACGGACAAGGATACGCAGTATTTT. This gives the protein CATIDTDKDTQYF.

This clone came up many times. This CDR3 reads CASSPPQGQETQYF. In DNA, the CDR3 is TGTGCCAGCTCACCACCTCAGGGGCAAGAGACCCAGTACTTC. The J gene is TRBJ2-5, the V gene TRBV18; a possible D gene is TRBD1 (6 bases). Germline lookup yields CDR1 KGHSH and CDR2 LQKENI. Trimming removed 0 bases from V and 2 bases from J, with 7 bases in between. The CDR3 runs to 14 residues.

Within the sample, this clone is medium-sized. The gene calls are TRBV11-2 and TRBJ2-7, with TRBD2 matching 12 bases. The CDR3 is made up of 16 amino acids. V was pared by 1 base and J by 2 bases, with 3 bases of the junction left unmatched. CDR1 and CDR2 from the germline V gene are SGHAT and FQNNGV. The CDR3 DNA is TGTGCCAGCAGCTTAGGACTAGCGGGAGCCACCTACGAGCAGTACGTC. This translates into CASSLGLAGATYEQYV.

At least ten counts were recorded for this clone. The chain carries TRBV6-5 and TRBJ2-7; D could derive from TRBD1 or TRBD2 (5 bases each). Germline V gene lookup returns CDR1 MNHEY and CDR2 SVGAGI. V gave up 0 bases and J gave up 5 bases, with 14 bases separating them. The CDR3 is 15 residues long. The CDR3 protein is CASSYSIGVGHEQYF. The CDR3 coding sequence is TGTGCCAGCAGTTACTCGATCGGGGTGGGACACGAGCAGTACTTC.

This clone came up many times. The rearrangement links TRBV9 to TRBJ2-1; 9 nucleotides match TRBD2. V lost 4 bases, J lost 5 bases, and 7 bases stayed unmatched. The CDR3 totals 15 residues. The V gene's germline CDR1 is SGDLS and CDR2 YYNGEE. As DNA, the CDR3 is TGTGCCAGCAGCCATCGTGCTAGCGGGAACAATGAGCAGTTCTTC. Translation: CASSHRASGNNEQFF. The full variable domain, rest sourced from reference TRBV9 and TRBJ2-1, is DSGVTQTPKHLITATGQRVTLRCSPRSGDLSVYWYQQSLDQGLQFLIQYYNGEERAKGNILERFSAQQFPDLHSELNLSSLELGDSALYFCASSHRASGNNEQFFGPGTRLTVL.

This clone occurred a few times. V gene TRBV10-3 combines with J gene TRBJ2-2, with a possible D match to TRBD2 (6 bases). Germline CDR1 reads ENHRY; CDR2 reads SYGVKD. V lost 6 bases and J 0 bases, leaving 14 bases between the germline ends. The CDR3 contains 16 residues. The CDR3 loop is CAISPLSGSNTGELFF. Here the CDR3 DNA reads TGTGCCATCAGCCCTCTTAGCGGATCGAACACCGGGGAGCTGTTTTTT.

This clone is deemed medium-sized. CDR3 sequence: CSATPGGRPDTQYF. The CDR3 nucleotides read TGCAGTGCAACGCCTGGGGGGAGACCAGATACGCAGTATTTT. This rearrangement joins TRBV20-1 to TRBJ2-3; possible D gene TRBD2, 6 bases. This CDR3 comprises 14 residues. CDR1 and CDR2 (germline): DFQATT, SNEGSKA (reference sequence). V was clipped by 6 bases and J by 4 bases, with 17 bases between them.

This clone is labeled medium-sized. This chain links TRBV7-2 with TRBJ2-3; no clear D. With 5 bases removed from V and 5 bases from J, the gap between germline ends came to 5 bases. In germline, CDR1 is SGHTA, CDR2 FQGNSA. CDR3 size: 11 residues. CDR3 sequence (DNA): TGTGCCAGCAGCCACGGAGATACGCAGTATTTT. Translation: CASSHGDTQYF.

This chain uses TRBV5-3 with TRBJ2-3; 14 bases match TRBD2. TRBV5-3 is flagged as an ORF with uncertain function. The CDR3 spans 15 residues. With 8 bases clipped from V and 3 bases from J, the junction kept 5 bases outside the gene matches. The CDR3 DNA is TGTGCCAGTGGACTAGCGGGAGGTAGTACAGATACGCAGTATTTT. Protein sequence: CASGLAGGSTDTQYF.

CDR3 sequence reads: CASRPDRLVFEQYF. For the CDR3, the DNA is TGTGCCAGCAGACCCGACAGGTTAGTGTTTGAGCAGTACTTC. This chain joins TRBV6-1 and TRBJ2-7; D is possibly TRBD1 (6 bases). Germline V gene lookup returns CDR1 MNHNS and CDR2 SASEGT. V lost 6 bases, J lost 7 bases, and 19 bases lay in between. This CDR3 contains 14 residues.